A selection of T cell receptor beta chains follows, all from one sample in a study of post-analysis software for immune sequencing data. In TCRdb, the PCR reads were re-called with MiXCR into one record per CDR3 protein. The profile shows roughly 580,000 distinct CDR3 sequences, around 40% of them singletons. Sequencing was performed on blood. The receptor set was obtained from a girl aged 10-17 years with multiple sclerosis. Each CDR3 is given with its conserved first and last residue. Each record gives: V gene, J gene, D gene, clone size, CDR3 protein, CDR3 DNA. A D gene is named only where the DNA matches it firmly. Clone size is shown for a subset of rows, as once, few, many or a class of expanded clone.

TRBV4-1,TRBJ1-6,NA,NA,CASSLRDGDSPLHF,TGCGCCAGCAGCCTCCGGGACGGAGATTCACCCCTCCACTTT
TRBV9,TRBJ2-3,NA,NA,CASSPFNGADTQYF,TGTGCCAGCAGCCCATTTAATGGAGCAGATACGCAGTATTTT
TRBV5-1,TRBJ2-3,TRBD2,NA,CASSSGLDSDTQYF,TGCGCCAGCAGCTCCGGACTAGATTCAGATACGCAGTATTTT
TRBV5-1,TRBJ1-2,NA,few,CASSLTDSGYTF,TGCGCCAGCAGCCTGACCGACAGTGGCTACACCTTC
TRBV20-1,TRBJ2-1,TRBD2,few,CSARLTSGGANEQFF,TGCAGTGCTCGCCTGACTAGCGGGGGGGCAAACGAGCAGTTCTTC
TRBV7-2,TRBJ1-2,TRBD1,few,CASSPWDRGYGYTF,TGTGCCAGCAGCCCCTGGGACAGGGGGTATGGCTACACCTTC
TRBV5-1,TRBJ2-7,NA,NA,CASSLDGRGRSYEQYF,TGCGCCAGCAGCTTGGATGGGCGGGGACGATCCTACGAGCAGTACTTC
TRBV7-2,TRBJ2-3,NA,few,CASSSGPPPDTQYF,TGTGCCAGCAGCTCTGGCCCCCCACCAGATACGCAGTATTTT
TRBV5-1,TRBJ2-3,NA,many,CASSLEGTDTQYF,TGCGCCAGCAGCTTGGAGGGCACAGATACGCAGTATTTT
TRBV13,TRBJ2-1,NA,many,CASRQYNEQFF,TGTGCCAGCAGGCAATACAATGAGCAGTTCTTC
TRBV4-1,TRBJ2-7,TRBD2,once,CASSHASSGGSYEQYF,TGCGCCAGCAGCCACGCTTCTAGCGGGGGGTCCTACGAGCAGTACTTC
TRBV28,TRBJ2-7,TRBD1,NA,CASRAGTGGYEQYF,TGTGCCAGCAGGGCCGGGACAGGGGGCTACGAGCAGTACTTC
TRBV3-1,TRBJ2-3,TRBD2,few,CASSLRTSAYTDTQYF,TGTGCCAGCAGCCTACGGACTAGCGCCTACACAGATACGCAGTATTTT
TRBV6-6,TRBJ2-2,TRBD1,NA,CASRGAGGTGELFF,TGTGCCAGCAGGGGGGCAGGGGGCACCGGGGAGCTGTTTTTT
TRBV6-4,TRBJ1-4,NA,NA,CASSDSIRLFF,TGTGCCAGCAGTGACTCGATACGACTGTTTTTT
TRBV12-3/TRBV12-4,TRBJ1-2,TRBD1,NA,CASSRSTGEGGYTF,TGTGCCAGCAGTCGTTCAACAGGGGAGGGAGGCTACACCTTC
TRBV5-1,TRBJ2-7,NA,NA,CASSPEGTSAGEQYF,TGCGCCAGCAGCCCGGAGGGGACATCCGCCGGGGAGCAGTACTTC
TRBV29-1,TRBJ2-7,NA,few,CSASDSRYEQYF,TGCAGCGCTTCGGACAGCCGATACGAGCAGTACTTC
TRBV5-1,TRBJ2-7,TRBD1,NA,CASSFGDSIPYEQYF,TGCGCCAGCAGCTTCGGGGACAGCATCCCCTACGAGCAGTACTTC
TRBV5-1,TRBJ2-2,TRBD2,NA,CASSPRLARTNTGELFF,TGCGCCAGCAGCCCCCGACTAGCGAGAACGAACACCGGGGAGCTGTTTTTT
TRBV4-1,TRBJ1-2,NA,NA,CASSQEGRARGNYGYTF,TGCGCCAGCAGCCAAGAGGGCAGGGCGAGGGGTAACTATGGCTACACCTTC
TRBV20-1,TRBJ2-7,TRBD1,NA,CSAERQGPYYEQYF,TGCAGTGCAGAGCGACAGGGACCCTACTACGAGCAGTACTTC
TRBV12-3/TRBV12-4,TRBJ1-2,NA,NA,CASSPAGSGGYTF,TGTGCCAGCAGTCCAGCAGGGTCCGGAGGCTACACCTTC
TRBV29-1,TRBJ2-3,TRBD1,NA,CSVTGQGALDTQYF,TGCAGCGTGACCGGACAGGGGGCGTTAGATACGCAGTATTTT
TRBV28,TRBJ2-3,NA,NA,CASGWAGLRADTQYF,TGTGCCAGCGGATGGGCCGGCCTGAGAGCAGATACGCAGTATTTT